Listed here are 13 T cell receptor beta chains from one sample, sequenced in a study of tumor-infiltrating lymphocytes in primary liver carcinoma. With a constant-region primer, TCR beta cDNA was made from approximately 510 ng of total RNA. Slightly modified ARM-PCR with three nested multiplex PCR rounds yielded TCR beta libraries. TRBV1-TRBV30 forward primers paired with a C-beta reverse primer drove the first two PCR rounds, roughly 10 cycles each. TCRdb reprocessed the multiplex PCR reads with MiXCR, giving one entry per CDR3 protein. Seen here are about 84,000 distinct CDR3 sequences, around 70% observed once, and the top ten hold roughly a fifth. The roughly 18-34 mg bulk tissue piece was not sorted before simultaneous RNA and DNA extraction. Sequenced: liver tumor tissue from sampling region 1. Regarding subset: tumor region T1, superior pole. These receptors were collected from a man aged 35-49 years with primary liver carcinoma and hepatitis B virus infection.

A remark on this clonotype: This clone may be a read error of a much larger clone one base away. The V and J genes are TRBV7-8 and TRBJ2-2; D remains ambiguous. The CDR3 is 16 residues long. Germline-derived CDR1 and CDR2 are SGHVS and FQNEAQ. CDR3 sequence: CATSLVRVANTGELFF. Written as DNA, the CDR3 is TGTGCCACCAGCTTAGTAAGGGTGGCGAACACCGGGGAGCTGTTTTTT.

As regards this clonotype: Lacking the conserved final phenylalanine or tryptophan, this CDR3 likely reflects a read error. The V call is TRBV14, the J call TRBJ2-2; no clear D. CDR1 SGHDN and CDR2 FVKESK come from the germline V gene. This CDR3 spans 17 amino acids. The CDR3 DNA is TGTGCCAGTAGCCCTTCTCGGCGGTCTTCGAACACCGGGGAGCTGTTTTTG. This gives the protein CASSPSRRSSNTGELFL.

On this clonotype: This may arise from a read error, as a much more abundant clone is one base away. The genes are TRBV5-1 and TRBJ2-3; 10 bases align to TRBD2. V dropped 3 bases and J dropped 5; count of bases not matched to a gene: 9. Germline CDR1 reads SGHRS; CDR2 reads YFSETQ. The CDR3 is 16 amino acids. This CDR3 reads CASSSDPSGSGDTQYF. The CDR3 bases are TGCGCCAGCAGCTCGGATCCTAGCGGGAGTGGAGATACGCAGTATTTT.

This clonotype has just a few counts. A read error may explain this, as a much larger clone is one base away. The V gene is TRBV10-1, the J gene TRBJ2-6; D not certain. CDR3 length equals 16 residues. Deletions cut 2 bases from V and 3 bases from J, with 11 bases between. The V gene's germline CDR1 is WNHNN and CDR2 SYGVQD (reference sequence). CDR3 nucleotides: TGCGCCAGCAGTGAGGGCGGCGCAAATGGGGCCAACGTCCTGACTTTC. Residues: CASSEGGANGANVLTF.

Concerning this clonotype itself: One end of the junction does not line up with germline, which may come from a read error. The CDR3: CATSLRGYNSPLHF. In DNA, the CDR3 is TGTGCCACCAGTTTGCGGGGCTACAATTCACCCCTCCACTTT. The chain uses TRBV12-3 or TRBV12-4 and TRBJ1-6; D may be TRBD1 (5 bases). The CDR3 length is 14 residues.

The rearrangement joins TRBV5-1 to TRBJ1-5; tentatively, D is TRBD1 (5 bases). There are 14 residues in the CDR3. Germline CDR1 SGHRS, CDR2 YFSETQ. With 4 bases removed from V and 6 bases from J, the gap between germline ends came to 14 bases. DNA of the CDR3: TGCGCCAGCAGCGCCTCATGGGGCGGTCAGCCCCAGCATTTT. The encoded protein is CASSASWGGQPQHF. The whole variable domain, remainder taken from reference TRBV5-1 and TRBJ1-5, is KAGVTQTPRYLIKTRGQQVTLSCSPISGHRSVSWYQQTPGQGLQFLFEYFSETQRNKGNFPGRFSGRQFSNSRSEMNVSTLELGDSALYLCASSASWGGQPQHFGDGTRLSIL.

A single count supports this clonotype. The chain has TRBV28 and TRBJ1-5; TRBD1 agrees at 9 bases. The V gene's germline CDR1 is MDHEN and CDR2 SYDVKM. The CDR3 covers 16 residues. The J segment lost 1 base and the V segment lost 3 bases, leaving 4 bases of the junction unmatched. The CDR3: CASSFLGQGSNQPQHF. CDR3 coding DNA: TGTGCCAGCAGTTTCCTAGGACAGGGGAGCAATCAGCCCCAGCATTTT.

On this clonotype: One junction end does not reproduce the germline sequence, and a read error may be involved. The CDR3 region is CASSFTGGSPYEQHF. CDR3 nucleotide sequence: TGTGCCAGCAGCTTTACAGGGGGGAGCCCCTACGAGCAGCACTTC. The gene calls are TRBV7-9 and TRBJ2-7, with 8 bases aligning to TRBD1. Germline CDR1 is SEHNR and CDR2 is FQNEAQ (reference sequence). CDR3 length: 15 residues.

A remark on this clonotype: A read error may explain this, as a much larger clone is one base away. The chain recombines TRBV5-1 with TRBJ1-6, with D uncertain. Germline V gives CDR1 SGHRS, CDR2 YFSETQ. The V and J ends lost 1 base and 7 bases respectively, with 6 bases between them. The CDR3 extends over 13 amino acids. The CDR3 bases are TGCGCCAGCAGCTTGACGATGAATTCACCCCTCCACTTT. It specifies CASSLTMNSPLHF.

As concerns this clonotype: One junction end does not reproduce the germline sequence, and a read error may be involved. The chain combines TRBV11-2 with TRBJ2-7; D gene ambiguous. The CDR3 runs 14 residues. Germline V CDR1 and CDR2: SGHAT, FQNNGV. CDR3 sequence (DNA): TGTGACAGCAACTTAACTGACACTGCATACGAGCAGTATTTC. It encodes CDSNLTDTAYEQYF.

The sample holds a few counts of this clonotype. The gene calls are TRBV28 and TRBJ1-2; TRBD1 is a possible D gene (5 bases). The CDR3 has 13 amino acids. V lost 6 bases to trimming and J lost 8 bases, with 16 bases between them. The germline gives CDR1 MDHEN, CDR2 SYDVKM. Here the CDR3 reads CASRSFHGTGYTF. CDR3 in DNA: TGTGCCAGCAGGAGCTTCCACGGGACGGGCTACACCTTC.

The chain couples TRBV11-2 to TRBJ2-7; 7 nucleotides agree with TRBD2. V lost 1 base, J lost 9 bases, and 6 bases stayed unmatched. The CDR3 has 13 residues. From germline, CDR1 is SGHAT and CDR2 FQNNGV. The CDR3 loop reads CASSLACGGWQYF. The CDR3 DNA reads TGTGCCAGCAGCTTAGCGTGCGGGGGATGGCAGTACTTC.

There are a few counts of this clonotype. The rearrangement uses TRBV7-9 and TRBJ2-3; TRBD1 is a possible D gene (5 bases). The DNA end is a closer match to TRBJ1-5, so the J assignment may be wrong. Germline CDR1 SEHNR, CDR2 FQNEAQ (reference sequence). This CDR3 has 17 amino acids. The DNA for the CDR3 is TGTGCCAGCAGCTTACTCGCGGGAGGGCAGGGCACAGATACGCAGCATTTT. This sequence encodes CASSLLAGGQGTDTQHF.